This entry lists 24 T cell receptor beta chains sequenced from one sample in a study of cytotoxic CD8 clonotypes in ibrutinib-treated CLL. Here immunoSEQ multiplex PCR was the method, and the copy in TCRdb shows in-frame clones only, minus some. Seen here are 200,000 to 250,000 clones, nearly 80% observed once, and the top ten hold 9.5% to 12%. Sequencing used PBMCs, obtained after 12 months of ibrutinib treatment. Receptor source: a human donor with chronic lymphocytic leukemia.

This clone occurred a few times. V usage is TRBV25-1 and J usage is TRBJ1-4; D is uncertain. Trimming stripped 3 bases from V and 8 bases from J, with 22 bases between. The length of the CDR3 is 17 residues. The germline CDR1 and CDR2 sequences are MGHDK and SYGVNS. The CDR3 DNA sequence: TGTGCCAGCAGTGACCCCTACTCGGTGGGCTTGGGAGAAAAACTGTTTTTT. It specifies CASSDPYSVGLGEKLFF.

V usage is TRBV5-1 and J usage is TRBJ2-2; a weak D match, TRBD2 (5 bases). From germline, CDR1 is SGHRS and CDR2 YFSETQ. Trimming left V 5 bases short and J 0 bases short, with 11 bases between. The CDR3 extends over 15 amino acids. The DNA of the CDR3 is TGCGCCAGCAGTACCGGAGCGGCGAACACCGGGGAGCTGTTTTTT. Its translation is CASSTGAANTGELFF.

The CDR3 bases are TGTGCCAGCAGCCAAGTGAGAGGCGGGAGGGCCGATTCCTACGAGCAGTACTTC. Translating it yields CASSQVRGGRADSYEQYF. The chain couples TRBV14 to TRBJ2-7; the match to TRBD2 covers 9 bases. The CDR3 totals 18 residues. Germline loops: CDR1 SGHDN, CDR2 FVKESK. The V segment lost 1 base and the J segment 1 base; nucleotides outside the gene matches: 11.

This clone was recorded a few times. This sequence joins TRBV5-1 and TRBJ1-1; D is unclear. The CDR3 totals 14 residues. V lost 2 bases and J lost 3, with 11 bases in between. Germline values: CDR1 SGHRS, CDR2 YFSETQ. This CDR3 reads CASSFLGLDTEAFF. CDR3 coding DNA: TGCGCCAGCAGCTTCCTGGGGTTGGACACTGAAGCTTTCTTT.

Here the CDR3 reads CASSFGTGQETQYF. The CDR3 nucleotides read TGTGCCAGCAGCTTCGGGACAGGGCAAGAGACCCAGTACTTC. This sequence joins TRBV5-6 and TRBJ2-5; 9 bases map to TRBD1. Losses at the gene ends were 2 bases for V and 2 bases for J; bases not matched to a gene: 1. The CDR3 totals 14 residues. The germline V gene has CDR1 SGHDT and CDR2 YYEEEE.

The genes are TRBV18 and TRBJ1-1, with D perhaps matching TRBD1 (5 bases). The V gene's germline CDR1 is KGHSH and CDR2 LQKENI. Trimming pared 3 bases from V and 3 bases from J, leaving 5 bases between. The CDR3 extends over 12 amino acids. DNA for the CDR3: TGTGCCAGCTCACCGGGGGACACTGAAGCTTTCTTT. Its translation is CASSPGDTEAFF.

This chain connects TRBV18 to TRBJ2-3; D gene uncertain. V lost 3 bases, J lost 2 bases, and 12 bases lay in between. This CDR3 comprises 15 residues. CDR1 is KGHSH, CDR2 LQKENI, per germline. CDR3 sequence reads: CASSPSGPNTDTQYF. In DNA, the CDR3 is TGTGCCAGCTCACCCTCCGGGCCCAACACAGATACGCAGTATTTT.

The chain is built from TRBV6-5 and TRBJ2-7; TRBD2 agrees at 8 bases. In germline, CDR1 is MNHEY, CDR2 SVGAGI. The CDR3 sequence is 13 residues long. The ends lost 6 bases at V and 5 bases at J; junction bases unmatched: 6. The CDR3 coding sequence is TGTGCCAGCAGCGGGGGGGGCGTCAACGAGCAGTACTTC. This encodes CASSGGGVNEQYF.

This chain connects TRBV5-6 to TRBJ1-6, with 7 bases fitting TRBD1. Losses at the gene ends were 5 bases for V and 0 bases for J; bases not matched to a gene: 5. CDR1 is SGHDT, CDR2 YYEEEE, per germline. The CDR3 totals 16 residues. The CDR3 sequence is CASRATGSSYNSPLHF. DNA for the CDR3: TGTGCCAGCAGGGCGACAGGGAGCTCCTATAATTCACCCCTCCACTTT.

The chain combines TRBV27 with TRBJ1-5; TRBD1 matches 7 bases. The germline gives CDR1 MNHEY, CDR2 SMNVEV (reference sequence). The CDR3 extends over 14 amino acids. The junction had 2 bases not matched to a gene; V was cut back by 3 bases and J by 3 bases. This CDR3 is CASSFTGDNQPQHF. The CDR3 DNA follows: TGTGCCAGCAGTTTCACAGGGGACAATCAGCCCCAGCATTTT.

The chain recombines TRBV5-4 with TRBJ1-1, with D possibly matching TRBD1 (5 bases). Germline V gene sequence: CDR1 SGHNT, CDR2 YYREEE (reference sequence). The CDR3 is 14 residues long. V was cut by 1 base and J by 8 bases, with 15 bases left in between. CDR3 region: CASSLRGGNREAFF. CDR3 DNA sequence: TGTGCCAGCAGCTTGCGGGGGGGGAATCGAGAAGCTTTCTTT.

The chain carries TRBV4-1 and TRBJ2-3; weak D call: TRBD2 (6 bases). Germline CDR1 is MGHRA and CDR2 is YSYEKL. Trimming cost V 6 bases and J 0 bases, with 10 bases left between them. CDR3 length equals 14 residues. The CDR3 sequence: CASSRDSSTDTQYF. The CDR3, as DNA: TGCGCCAGCAGTCGGGACTCCAGCACAGATACGCAGTATTTT.

The chain recombines TRBV28 with TRBJ1-5; D uncertain. CDR1 and CDR2 from the germline V gene are MDHEN and SYDVKM. Between the trimmed V and J ends, which lost 5 bases and 11 bases, there was a span of 16 bases. The CDR3 is 13 amino acids. The chain's CDR3 is CASSPADPPAQHF. The CDR3 nucleotides read TGTGCCAGCAGTCCCGCCGACCCCCCGGCCCAGCATTTT.

This rearrangement joins TRBV7-8 to TRBJ1-1; D is possibly TRBD1 (6 bases). CDR3 size: 15 residues. Germline values: CDR1 SGHVS, CDR2 FQNEAQ. V was pared by 5 bases and J by 8 bases, with 21 bases between. CDR3 sequence (DNA): TGTGCCAGCAGCCTCCGTCGGGGGGCGATTACCGAAGCTTTCTTT. It is translated as CASSLRRGAITEAFF. The complete variable domain, with remaining parts taken from reference TRBV7-8 and TRBJ1-1, reads GAGVSQSPRYKVAKRGQDVALRCDPISGHVSLFWYQQALGQGPEFLTYFQNEAQLDKSGLPSDRFFAERPEGSVSTLKIQRTQQEDSAVYLCASSLRRGAITEAFFGQGTRLTVV.

V is TRBV10-1 and J is TRBJ2-5; 7 bases are shared with TRBD1. The CDR3 consists of 14 residues. The germline V gene encodes CDR1 WNHNN and CDR2 SYGVQD (reference sequence). The V gene end was trimmed by 6 bases and the J gene end by 5 bases; junction bases not matched to a gene: 9. The CDR3 region has the DNA TGCGCCAGCAGCCCGGGACAGCTCCCGGAGACCCAGTACTTC. It encodes CASSPGQLPETQYF.

This clone has a count of ten or more. Other DNA variants within this sample encode the same CDR3. The gene calls are TRBV27 and TRBJ1-2; TRBD1 is a possible D gene (6 bases). Germline-derived CDR1 and CDR2 are MNHEY and SMNVEV (reference sequence). The CDR3 covers 14 residues. Deletions cut 6 bases from V and 2 bases from J, with 13 bases between. The CDR3 nucleotides are TGTGCCAGCAGCCCCGGGGGCCAGAACTATGGCTACACCTTC. Its protein is CASSPGGQNYGYTF.

The genes are TRBV6-1 and TRBJ2-7; D gene uncertain. Deletions cut 3 bases from V and 2 bases from J, with 11 bases between. The CDR3 consists of 14 residues. Germline lookup yields CDR1 MNHNS and CDR2 SASEGT. The DNA of the CDR3 is TGTGCCAGCAGTGAGTCGTTGGGCCCCTACGAGCAGTACTTC. This translates into CASSESLGPYEQYF.

This sequence joins TRBV4-1 and TRBJ1-2; D gene unclear. Germline V lookup: CDR1 MGHRA, CDR2 YSYEKL. V lost 0 bases to trimming and J lost 4 bases, with 15 bases between them. This CDR3 has 16 residues. In nucleotides, the CDR3 is TGCGCCAGCAGCCAAGATCATAGGGAGTCGGTCTATGGCTACACCTTC. Its protein is CASSQDHRESVYGYTF.

The chain is built from TRBV7-6 and TRBJ2-3, with 7 nucleotides matching TRBD1. The length of the CDR3 is 16 residues. The V gene's germline CDR1 is SGHVS and CDR2 FNYEAQ. V shed 3 bases and J 3 bases; nucleotides not matched to a gene: 9. The CDR3 DNA reads as TGTGCCAGCAGCTTTACAGGGGCTGCCTTAACAGATACGCAGTATTTT. Its translation is CASSFTGAALTDTQYF.

This rearrangement joins TRBV6-5 to TRBJ1-1; TRBD1 agrees at 9 bases. V gave up 7 bases and J gave up 6 bases; unmatched junction bases: 12. Germline CDR1 MNHEY, CDR2 SVGAGI. The CDR3 is made up of 15 amino acids. DNA of the CDR3: TGTGCCAGCAAAACAGGGGGCGAAAAGTATCCTGAAGCTTTCTTT. It codes for CASKTGGEKYPEAFF.

This clone was seen more than once but under ten times. This chain joins TRBV28 and TRBJ2-7; TRBD1 aligns across 7 bases. Per the germline V gene, CDR1 is MDHEN and CDR2 is SYDVKM. Unmatched junction bases numbered 11, after V lost 6 bases and J lost 0 bases. This CDR3 spans 16 amino acids. CDR3 DNA: TGTGCCAGCAGCTCTCTGGGACAGCCGAGCTCCTACGAGCAGTACTTC. Translating gives CASSSLGQPSSYEQYF.

Remarks on this clone: This likely traces to a read error, being one base from a far larger clone. The rearrangement uses TRBV7-6 and TRBJ1-1; D unresolved. CDR1 and CDR2 (germline): SGHVS, FNYEAQ. Trimming cost V 1 base and J 0 bases, with 9 bases left between them. The CDR3 runs 15 residues. The CDR3 spells CASSLGSGMNTEAFF. The CDR3 nucleotides are TGTGCCAGCAGCTTAGGCTCGGGCATGAACACTGAAGCTTTCTTT.

The V call is TRBV13, the J call TRBJ2-7; the match to TRBD2 covers 9 bases. The CDR3 contains 14 residues. V was clipped by 2 bases and J by 2 bases; unmatched bases: 1. Germline-derived CDR1 and CDR2 are PRHDT and FYEKMQ (reference sequence). CDR3 bases: TGTGCCAGCAGCTTAAGCGGGAGGACCTACGAGCAGTACTTC. It is translated as CASSLSGRTYEQYF.

This chain uses TRBV6-5 with TRBJ1-5, with a tentative D call TRBD1 (5 bases). The CDR3 runs 13 residues. Per the germline V gene, CDR1 is MNHEY and CDR2 is SVGAGI. Trimming pared 6 bases from V and 6 bases from J, leaving 12 bases between. Here the CDR3 reads CASREQESQPQHF. CDR3 in DNA: TGTGCCAGCAGGGAACAGGAAAGTCAGCCCCAGCATTTT.